This TCR beta chain came from a study of blood T cells in healthy people across ages. The second PCR ran roughly 6 to 11 cycles with a sample-barcoded 5' primer and J-beta primers. TCRdb re-derived calls from the 5' RACE reads in MiXCR, one entry per CDR3 protein. The sample consists of hundreds of thousands of distinct CDR3 sequences, around a fifth of them appearing once. The V segment lost 4 bases and the J segment 0 bases; nucleotides outside the gene matches: 7. Germline lookup yields CDR1 SGHTA and CDR2 FQGNSA. The CDR3 runs 16 residues. This clonotype was picked up a small number of times. The gene calls are TRBV7-2 and TRBJ2-3; 7 bases match TRBD2. Sequencing was done on a sample of blood. The receptor comes from a man in his 70s in good health. The CDR3 DNA is TGTGCCAGCAGCTGGGGGGGGGGATTTAGCACAGATACGCAGTATTTT. Residues: CASSWGGGFSTDTQYF.